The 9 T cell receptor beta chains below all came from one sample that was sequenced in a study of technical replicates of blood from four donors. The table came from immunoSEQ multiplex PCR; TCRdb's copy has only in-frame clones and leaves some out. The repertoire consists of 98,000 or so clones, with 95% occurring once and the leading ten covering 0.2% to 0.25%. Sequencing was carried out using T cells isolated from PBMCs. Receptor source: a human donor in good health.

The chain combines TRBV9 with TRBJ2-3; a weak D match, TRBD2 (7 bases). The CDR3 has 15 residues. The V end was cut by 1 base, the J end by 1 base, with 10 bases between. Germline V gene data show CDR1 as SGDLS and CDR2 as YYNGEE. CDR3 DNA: TGTGCCAGCAGCGTATCGGGGGGCGGCACAGATACGCAGTATTTT. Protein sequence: CASSVSGGGTDTQYF.

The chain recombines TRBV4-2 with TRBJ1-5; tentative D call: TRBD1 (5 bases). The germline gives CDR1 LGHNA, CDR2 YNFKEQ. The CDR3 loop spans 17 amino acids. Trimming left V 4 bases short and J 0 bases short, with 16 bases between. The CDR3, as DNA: TGTGCCAGCAGCCTATGGGGGGGAAGGGATAGCAATCAGCCCCAGCATTTT. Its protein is CASSLWGGRDSNQPQHF.

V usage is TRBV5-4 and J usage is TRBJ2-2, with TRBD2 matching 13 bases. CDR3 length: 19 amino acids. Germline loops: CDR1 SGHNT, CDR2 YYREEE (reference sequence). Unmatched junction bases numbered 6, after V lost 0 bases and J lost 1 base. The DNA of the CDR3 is TGTGCCAGCAGCTTGGTACTACTAGCGGGGGGGCAGAACACCGGGGAGCTGTTTTTT. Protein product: CASSLVLLAGGQNTGELFF.

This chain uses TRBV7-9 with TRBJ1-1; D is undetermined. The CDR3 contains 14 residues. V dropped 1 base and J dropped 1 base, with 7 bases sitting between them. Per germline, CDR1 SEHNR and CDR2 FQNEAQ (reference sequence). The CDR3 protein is CASSLGQQNTEAFF. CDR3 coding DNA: TGTGCCAGCAGCTTAGGACAACAGAACACTGAAGCTTTCTTT. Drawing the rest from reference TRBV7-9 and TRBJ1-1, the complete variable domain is DTGVSQNPRHKITKRGQNVTFRCDPISEHNRLYWYRQTLGQGPEFLTYFQNEAQLEKSRLLSDRFSAERPKGSFSTLEIQRTEQGDSAMYLCASSLGQQNTEAFFGQGTRLTVV.

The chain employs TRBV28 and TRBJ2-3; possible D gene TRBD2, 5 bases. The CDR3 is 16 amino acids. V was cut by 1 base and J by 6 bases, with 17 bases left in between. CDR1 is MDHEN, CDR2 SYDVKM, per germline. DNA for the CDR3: TGTGCCAGCAGTTTATATCCCTCCTCGTCGGGGGATACGCAGTATTTT. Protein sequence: CASSLYPSSSGDTQYF. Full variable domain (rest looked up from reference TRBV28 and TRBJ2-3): DVKVTQSSRYLVKRTGEKVFLECVQDMDHENMFWYRQDPGLGLRLIYFSYDVKMKEKGDIPEGYSVSREKKERFSLILESASTNQTSMYLCASSLYPSSSGDTQYFGPGTRLTVL.

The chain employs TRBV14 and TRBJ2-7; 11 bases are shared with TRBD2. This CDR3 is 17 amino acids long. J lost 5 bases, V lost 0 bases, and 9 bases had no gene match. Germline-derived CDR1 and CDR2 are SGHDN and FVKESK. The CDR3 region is CASSQETVPGLADEQYF. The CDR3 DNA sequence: TGTGCCAGCAGCCAAGAGACCGTCCCGGGACTAGCGGACGAGCAGTACTTC.

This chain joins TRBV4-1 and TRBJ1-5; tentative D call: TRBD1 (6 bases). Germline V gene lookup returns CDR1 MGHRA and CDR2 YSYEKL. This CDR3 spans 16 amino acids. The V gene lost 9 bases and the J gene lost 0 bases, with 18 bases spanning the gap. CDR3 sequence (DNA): TGCGCCAGTGATCCGGGACAAACTTATAGCAATCAGCCCCAGCATTTT. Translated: CASDPGQTYSNQPQHF.

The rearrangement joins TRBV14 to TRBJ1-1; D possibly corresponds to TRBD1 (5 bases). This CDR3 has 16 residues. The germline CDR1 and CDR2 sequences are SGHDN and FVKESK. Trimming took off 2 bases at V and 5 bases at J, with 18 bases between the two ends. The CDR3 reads CASSQSWGTLSTEAFF. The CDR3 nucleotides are TGTGCCAGCAGCCAATCGTGGGGCACCTTAAGTACTGAAGCTTTCTTT.

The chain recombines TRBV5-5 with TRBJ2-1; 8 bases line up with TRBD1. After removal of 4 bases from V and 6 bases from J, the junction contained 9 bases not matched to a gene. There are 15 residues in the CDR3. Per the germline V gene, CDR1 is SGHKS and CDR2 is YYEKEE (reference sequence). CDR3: CASSPGTGGPNEQFF. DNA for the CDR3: TGTGCCAGCAGCCCCGGGACAGGTGGACCCAATGAGCAGTTCTTC.